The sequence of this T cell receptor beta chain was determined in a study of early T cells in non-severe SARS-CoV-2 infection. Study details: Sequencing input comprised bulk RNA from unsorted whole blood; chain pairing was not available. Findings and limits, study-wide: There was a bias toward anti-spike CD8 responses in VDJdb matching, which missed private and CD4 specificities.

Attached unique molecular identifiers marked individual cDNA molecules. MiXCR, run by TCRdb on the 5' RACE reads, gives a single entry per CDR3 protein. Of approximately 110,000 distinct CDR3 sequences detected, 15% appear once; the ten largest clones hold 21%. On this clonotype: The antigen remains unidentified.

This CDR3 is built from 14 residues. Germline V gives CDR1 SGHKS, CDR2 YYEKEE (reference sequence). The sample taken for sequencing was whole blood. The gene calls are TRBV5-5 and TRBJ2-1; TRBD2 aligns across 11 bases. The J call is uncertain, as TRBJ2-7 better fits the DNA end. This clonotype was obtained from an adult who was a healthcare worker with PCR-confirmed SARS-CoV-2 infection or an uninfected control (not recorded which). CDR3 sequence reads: CASSLLAGGDEQYF. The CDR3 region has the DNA TGTGCCAGCAGCTTGCTAGCGGGGGGAGATGAGCAGTACTTC.